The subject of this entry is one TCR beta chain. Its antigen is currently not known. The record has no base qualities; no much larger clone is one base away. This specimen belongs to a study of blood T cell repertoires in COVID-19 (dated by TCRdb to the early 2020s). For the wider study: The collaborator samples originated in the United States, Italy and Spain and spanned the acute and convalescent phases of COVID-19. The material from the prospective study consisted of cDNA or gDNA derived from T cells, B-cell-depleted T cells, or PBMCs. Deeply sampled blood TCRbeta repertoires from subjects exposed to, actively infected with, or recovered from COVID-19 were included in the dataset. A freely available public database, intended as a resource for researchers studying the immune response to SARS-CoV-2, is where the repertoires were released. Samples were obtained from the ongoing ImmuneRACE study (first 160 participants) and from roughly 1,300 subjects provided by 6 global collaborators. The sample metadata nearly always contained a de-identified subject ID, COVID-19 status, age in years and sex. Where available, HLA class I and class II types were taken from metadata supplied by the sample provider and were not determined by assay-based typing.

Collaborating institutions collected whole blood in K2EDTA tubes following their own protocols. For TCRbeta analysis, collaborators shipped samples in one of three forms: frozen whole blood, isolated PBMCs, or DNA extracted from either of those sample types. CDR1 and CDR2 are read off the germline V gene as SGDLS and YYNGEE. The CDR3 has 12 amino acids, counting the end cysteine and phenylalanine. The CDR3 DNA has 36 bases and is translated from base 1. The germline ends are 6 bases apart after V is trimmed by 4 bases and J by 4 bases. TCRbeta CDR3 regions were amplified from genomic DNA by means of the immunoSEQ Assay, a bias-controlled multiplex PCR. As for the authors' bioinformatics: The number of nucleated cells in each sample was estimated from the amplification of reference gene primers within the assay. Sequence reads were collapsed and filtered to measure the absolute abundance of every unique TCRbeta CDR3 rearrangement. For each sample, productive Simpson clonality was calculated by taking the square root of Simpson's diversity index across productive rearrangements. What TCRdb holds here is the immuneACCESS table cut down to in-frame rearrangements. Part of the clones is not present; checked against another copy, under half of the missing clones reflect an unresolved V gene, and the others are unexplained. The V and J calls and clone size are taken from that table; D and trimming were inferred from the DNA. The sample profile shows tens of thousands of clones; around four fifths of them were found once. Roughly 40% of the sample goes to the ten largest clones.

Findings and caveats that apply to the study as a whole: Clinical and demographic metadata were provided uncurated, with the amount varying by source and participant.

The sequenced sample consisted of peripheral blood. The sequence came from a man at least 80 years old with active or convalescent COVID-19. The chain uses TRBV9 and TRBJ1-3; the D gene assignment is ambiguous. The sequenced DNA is TGTGCCAGCAGCCCCCAGGGAAACACCATATATTTT. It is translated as CASSPQGNTIYF. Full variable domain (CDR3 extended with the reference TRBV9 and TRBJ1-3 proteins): DSGVTQTPKHLITATGQRVTLRCSPRSGDLSVYWYQQSLDQGLQFLIQYYNGEERAKGNILERFSAQQFPDLHSELNLSSLELGDSALYFCASSPQGNTIYFGEGSWLTVV.